These 28 T cell receptor beta chains came from one sample sequenced in a study of regulatory T cells in long-lasting Graves disease. Construction of TCR beta libraries relied on iRepertoire HTBI primers and on Arm-PCR targeting CDR3 regions. MiXCR was run by TCRdb on the multiplex PCR reads, yielding one entry per CDR3 protein. The data contain roughly 400,000 distinct CDR3 sequences, less than 25% of them seen just once; the ten biggest clones take up about a fifth. Time point here: persistent/refractory GD, antithyroid drugs over 5 years with positive TRAb. PBMC RNA served as the TCR library source. Sequencing was performed on peripheral blood mononuclear cells (PBMCs), taken when the disease was refractory, from a patient treated with antithyroid drugs. The receptors derive from a female donor with Graves disease.

This clonotype was seen only a few times. The gene calls are TRBV7-2 and TRBJ1-5; possibly TRBD1 for D (6 bases). Trimming took 5 bases from V and 0 from J, leaving 17 bases between them. The germline gives CDR1 SGHTA, CDR2 FQGNSA. There are 17 residues in the CDR3. For the CDR3, the DNA is TGTGCCAGCAGCCGGGGCGGGGACACCAATAGCAATCAGCCCCAGCATTTT. Amino acids: CASSRGGDTNSNQPQHF.

The gene calls are TRBV10-3 and TRBJ1-5, with D possibly being TRBD1 (6 bases). The germline V and J ends were trimmed by 2 bases and 6 bases, with 8 bases remaining between them. The CDR3 length is 13 residues. The germline gives CDR1 ENHRY, CDR2 SYGVKD. CDR3 sequence reads: CAISEAGVQPQHF. The CDR3 DNA follows: TGTGCCATCAGTGAGGCAGGGGTTCAGCCCCAGCATTTT.

The V call is TRBV27, the J call TRBJ2-2; 8 nucleotides match TRBD1. Germline V gene sequence: CDR1 MNHEY, CDR2 SMNVEV (reference sequence). The CDR3 is 13 residues long. Unmatched junction bases numbered 6, after V lost 11 bases and J lost 4 bases. The CDR3 DNA follows: TGTGCCTCGACAGGGGCCGTCACCGGGGAGCTGTTTTTT. Translated, it gives CASTGAVTGELFF.

In this sample, this clonotype turned up many times. V is TRBV11-2 and J is TRBJ2-5, with TRBD2 matching over 14 bases. J lost 4 bases, V lost 5 bases, and 6 bases had no gene match. The CDR3 loop spans 16 amino acids. From germline, CDR1 is SGHAT and CDR2 FQNNGV. The CDR3: CASSPRLAGGVETQYF. Written as DNA, the CDR3 is TGTGCCAGCAGCCCCCGACTAGCGGGAGGGGTAGAGACCCAGTACTTC.

V is TRBV19 and J is TRBJ1-1; possible D gene TRBD1, 5 bases. From germline, CDR1 is LNHDA and CDR2 SQIVND (reference sequence). Deletions cut 4 bases from V and 1 base from J, with 13 bases between. This CDR3 is built from 15 residues. CDR3 sequence reads: CASSTTGGSNTEAFF. The CDR3 DNA follows: TGTGCCAGTAGTACTACTGGGGGTTCGAACACTGAAGCTTTCTTT.

The chain couples TRBV5-1 to TRBJ1-6; D is unresolved. The CDR3 sequence is 18 residues long. The germline V and J ends were trimmed by 4 bases and 4 bases, with 21 bases remaining between them. CDR1 is SGHRS, CDR2 YFSETQ, per germline. CDR3 loop: CASSPKRIGIGYNSPLHF. DNA of the CDR3: TGCGCCAGCAGCCCGAAGCGGATAGGCATCGGATATAATTCACCCCTCCACTTT. The whole variable domain, filled in from reference TRBV5-1 and TRBJ1-6, reads KAGVTQTPRYLIKTRGQQVTLSCSPISGHRSVSWYQQTPGQGLQFLFEYFSETQRNKGNFPGRFSGRQFSNSRSEMNVSTLELGDSALYLCASSPKRIGIGYNSPLHFGNGTRLTVT.

As for this clonotype: A much larger clone differs from this one at a single base, so this may be a read error. V usage is TRBV2 and J usage is TRBJ1-6, with D perhaps matching TRBD1 (6 bases). The CDR3 sequence is 16 residues long. Germline V gives CDR1 SNHLY, CDR2 FYNNEI. The DNA for the CDR3 is TGTGCCGGCAGTGATCCCCCGGGGGCCTTTAATTCACCCCTCCACTTT. It encodes CAGSDPPGAFNSPLHF.

The J gene is TRBJ1-1, the V gene TRBV10-3; no firm D call. Trimming stripped 10 bases from V and 1 base from J, with 13 bases between. This CDR3 comprises 13 residues. Germline CDR1 ENHRY, CDR2 SYGVKD. The CDR3 nucleotides read TGTGCCACCGGGAGACTGGAGAACACTGAAGCTTTCTTT. It encodes CATGRLENTEAFF.

This clonotype was seen more than once but under ten times. This chain joins TRBV20-1 and TRBJ2-7; D ambiguous. V was trimmed by 0 bases and J by 4 bases, leaving 7 bases between them. The CDR3 has 12 residues. Germline CDR1 DFQATT, CDR2 SNEGSKA (reference sequence). In nucleotides, the CDR3 is TGCAGTGCTAGAGACGGCAGTTACGAGCAGTACTTC. Amino acids: CSARDGSYEQYF.

This clonotype was observed a handful of times. V is TRBV6-1 and J is TRBJ2-2, with TRBD2 matching 8 bases. Trimming at V came to 6 bases and at J to 2 bases, leaving 14 bases not matched to a gene. The CDR3 is 18 amino acids. Germline V CDR1 and CDR2: MNHNS, SASEGT. CDR3 sequence reads: CASRPNRGLAVNTGELFF. CDR3 DNA: TGTGCCAGCAGACCTAATCGTGGACTAGCTGTAAACACCGGGGAGCTGTTTTTT.

This clonotype occurred many times. CDR3 nucleotide sequence: TGTGCCAGCAGTTTAAATCGAGAGGGGGGTTCATACAATGAGCAGTTCTTC. Translation gives CASSLNREGGSYNEQFF. The rearrangement uses TRBV28 and TRBJ2-1; D tentatively fits TRBD1 or TRBD2 (6 bases each). This CDR3 contains 17 residues. V was clipped by 2 bases and J by 4 bases, with 18 bases between them. Per the germline V gene, CDR1 is MDHEN and CDR2 is SYDVKM. The full variable domain, rest sourced from reference TRBV28 and TRBJ2-1, is DVKVTQSSRYLVKRTGEKVFLECVQDMDHENMFWYRQDPGLGLRLIYFSYDVKMKEKGDIPEGYSVSREKKERFSLILESASTNQTSMYLCASSLNREGGSYNEQFFGPGTRLTVL.

Comments on this clonotype: An end of the junction differs from the germline gene, which may be a read error. The gene calls are TRBV11-2 and TRBJ2-7, with unresolved D. Germline CDR1 is SGHAT and CDR2 is FQNNGV. The CDR3 runs to 12 residues. The CDR3 sequence: CVSSLDLYEQYF. The CDR3 region has the DNA TGTGTCAGCAGCTTAGATCTCTACGAGCAGTACTTC.

The chain carries TRBV7-9 and TRBJ1-3; no reliable D call. Germline V lookup: CDR1 SEHNR, CDR2 FQNEAQ (reference sequence). This CDR3 is built from 17 residues. V lost 4 bases to trimming and J lost 0 bases, with 16 bases between them. This CDR3 is CASSSTVWQASGNTIYF. DNA for the CDR3: TGTGCCAGCAGCTCCACTGTTTGGCAGGCCTCTGGAAACACCATATATTTT. Looking up the rest from reference TRBV7-9 and TRBJ1-3 gives the full variable domain: DTGVSQNPRHKITKRGQNVTFRCDPISEHNRLYWYRQTLGQGPEFLTYFQNEAQLEKSRLLSDRFSAERPKGSFSTLEIQRTEQGDSAMYLCASSSTVWQASGNTIYFGEGSWLTVV.

This clonotype appeared a single time. J is TRBJ2-1 and V is TRBV6-1; possible D gene TRBD1, 5 bases. CDR1 is MNHNS and CDR2 is SASEGT in the germline V gene. The CDR3 is made up of 16 amino acids. V was pared by 1 base and J by 3 bases, with 13 bases between. CDR3 protein: CASSEGMAGRYNEQFF. In DNA form, the CDR3 reads TGTGCCAGCAGTGAAGGAATGGCAGGGCGCTACAATGAGCAGTTCTTC.

There are a few counts of this clonotype. The rearrangement links TRBV7-2 to TRBJ2-7; a weak D match, TRBD2 (5 bases). Germline loops: CDR1 SGHTA, CDR2 FQGNSA. V lost 5 bases and J lost 2, with 13 bases in between. CDR3 length: 14 amino acids. The CDR3 here is CASSQLGGAYEQYF. For the CDR3, the DNA is TGTGCCAGCAGCCAACTAGGTGGGGCCTACGAGCAGTACTTC.

This CDR3 reads CASSPGGGFFGYTF. The CDR3 region has the DNA TGTGCCAGCAGTCCGGGTGGGGGCTTCTTCGGCTACACCTTC. The chain carries TRBV25-1 and TRBJ1-2, with D possibly matching TRBD1 (6 bases). V lost 5 bases and J lost 8, with 18 bases in between. In germline, CDR1 is MGHDK, CDR2 SYGVNS. This CDR3 spans 14 amino acids.

Worth noting for this clonotype: A much larger clone sits a single nucleotide away, making a read error possible. This chain connects TRBV6-1 to TRBJ2-5; D tentatively fits TRBD1 or TRBD2 (5 bases each). Trimming removed 8 bases at V and 4 bases at J, with 14 bases between. The CDR3 is made up of 13 amino acids. The germline gives CDR1 MNHNS, CDR2 SASEGT. This CDR3 reads CASGTAMVETQYF. The DNA of the CDR3 is TGTGCCAGCGGGACCGCTATGGTAGAGACCCAGTACTTC.

At least ten counts were recorded for this clonotype. V gene TRBV19 combines with J gene TRBJ2-5; D may be TRBD1 (5 bases). This CDR3 comprises 14 residues. V was trimmed by 6 bases and J by 2 bases, leaving 13 bases between them. CDR1 is LNHDA, CDR2 SQIVND, per germline (reference sequence). DNA for the CDR3: TGTGCCAGTAGCCCAGGGCCAGCGCAAGAGACCCAGTACTTC. This sequence encodes CASSPGPAQETQYF. Full variable domain (missing parts from reference TRBV19 and TRBJ2-5): DGGITQSPKYLFRKEGQNVTLSCEQNLNHDAMYWYRQDPGQGLRLIYYSQIVNDFQKGDIAEGYSVSREKKESFPLTVTSAQKNPTAFYLCASSPGPAQETQYFGPGTRLLVL.

Points on this clonotype: Given the absence of the conserved phenylalanine or tryptophan at the CDR3 end, a read error is likely. The J gene is TRBJ2-7, the V gene TRBV27, with D possibly matching TRBD1 (7 bases). V was trimmed by 5 bases and J by 0 bases, leaving 8 bases between them. The CDR3 is 13 residues long. Germline assignment: CDR1 MNHEY and CDR2 SMNVEV (reference sequence). This chain's CDR3 is CASSQGGSYEQYC. DNA for the CDR3: TGTGCCAGCAGTCAGGGGGGCTCCTACGAGCAGTACTGC.

This chain links TRBV10-3 with TRBJ2-7; D is ambiguous. The V end lost 0 bases, the J end lost 5 bases, and 8 bases lay between the germline ends. Germline V gives CDR1 ENHRY, CDR2 SYGVKD. The CDR3 contains 13 residues. Written as DNA, the CDR3 is TGTGCCATCAGTGAGTCGAAGGGCCACGAGCAGTACTTC. Its protein is CAISESKGHEQYF.

The chain links TRBV27 to TRBJ1-2; D gene ambiguous. Trimming removed 3 bases from V and 4 bases from J, with 12 bases in between. CDR1 and CDR2 from the germline V gene are MNHEY and SMNVEV (reference sequence). The CDR3 has 14 residues. This CDR3 is CASSFAGRPYGYTF. As DNA, the CDR3 is TGTGCCAGCAGTTTCGCAGGAAGACCCTATGGCTACACCTTC.

The V and J genes are TRBV11-3 and TRBJ2-2; D possibly corresponds to TRBD2 (6 bases). The V gene lost 1 base and the J gene lost 3 bases, with 12 bases spanning the gap. The CDR3 has 16 residues. From germline, CDR1 is SGHNT and CDR2 YENEEA. CDR3 sequence reads: CASSLGGLIDTGELFF. The CDR3 nucleotides read TGTGCCAGCAGCTTAGGGGGACTGATTGACACCGGGGAGCTGTTTTTT.

J is TRBJ1-2 and V is TRBV4-3, with unresolved D. The V end lost 1 base, the J end lost 4 bases, and 10 bases lay between the germline ends. The CDR3 is 14 residues long. Germline V CDR1 and CDR2: LGHNA, YSLEER. CDR3 DNA sequence: TGCGCCAGCAGCCAAGGGTCTGCAGTCTATGGCTACACCTTC. Translation: CASSQGSAVYGYTF.

The table lists this clonotype with many counts. The chain is built from TRBV6-1 and TRBJ1-5; D might be TRBD1 (6 bases). There are 15 residues in the CDR3. V was pared by 5 bases and J by 0 bases, with 11 bases between. Germline V gene lookup returns CDR1 MNHNS and CDR2 SASEGT. The CDR3 DNA is TGTGCCAGCAGTAGGACAGAACTTAGCAATCAGCCCCAGCATTTT. Amino acid sequence: CASSRTELSNQPQHF.

CDR3 in DNA: TGCAGTGCCCGGAACCCCTTGGACTATGGCTACACCTTC. Translation gives CSARNPLDYGYTF. This sequence joins TRBV20-1 and TRBJ1-2; D gene ambiguous. Trimming took 6 bases from V and 3 from J, leaving 14 bases between them. This CDR3 has 13 amino acids. CDR1 and CDR2 from the germline V gene are DFQATT and SNEGSKA (reference sequence).

In its sample, this clonotype was seen a few times. J is TRBJ1-2 and V is TRBV29-1; D gene uncertain. Germline lookup yields CDR1 SQVTM and CDR2 ANQGSEA. V lost 1 base, J lost 8 bases, and 8 bases lay in between. The CDR3 is 11 residues long. The CDR3 here is CSVEVARGYTF. In DNA form, the CDR3 reads TGCAGCGTTGAAGTGGCTCGGGGCTACACCTTC. The full variable domain, with the rest looked up from reference TRBV29-1 and TRBJ1-2, is SAVISQKPSRDICQRGTSLTIQCQVDSQVTMMFWYRQQPGQSLTLIATANQGSEATYESGFVIDKFPISRPNLTFSTLTVSNMSPEDSSIYLCSVEVARGYTFGSGTRLTVV.

This clonotype has more than one count but fewer than ten. The junction and the germline gene differ at one end; a read error may be behind it. The rearrangement links TRBV5-6 to TRBJ1-1; D gene ambiguous. Germline CDR1 reads SGHDT; CDR2 reads YYEEEE. The CDR3 spans 10 residues. CDR3 nucleotide sequence: TGTGCCAGTAGCGGGTCTGAGCGGGACTTT. Protein: CASSGSERDF.

V usage is TRBV15 and J usage is TRBJ2-7, with D perhaps TRBD2 (6 bases). The CDR3 spans 14 residues. V lost 5 bases, J lost 6 bases, and 17 bases lay in between. Germline V CDR1 and CDR2: LNHNV, YYDKDF (reference sequence). The CDR3 DNA is TGTGCCACCAGCTCGCGACTAGAGGTGCGCGAGCAGTACTTC. This codes for CATSSRLEVREQYF.